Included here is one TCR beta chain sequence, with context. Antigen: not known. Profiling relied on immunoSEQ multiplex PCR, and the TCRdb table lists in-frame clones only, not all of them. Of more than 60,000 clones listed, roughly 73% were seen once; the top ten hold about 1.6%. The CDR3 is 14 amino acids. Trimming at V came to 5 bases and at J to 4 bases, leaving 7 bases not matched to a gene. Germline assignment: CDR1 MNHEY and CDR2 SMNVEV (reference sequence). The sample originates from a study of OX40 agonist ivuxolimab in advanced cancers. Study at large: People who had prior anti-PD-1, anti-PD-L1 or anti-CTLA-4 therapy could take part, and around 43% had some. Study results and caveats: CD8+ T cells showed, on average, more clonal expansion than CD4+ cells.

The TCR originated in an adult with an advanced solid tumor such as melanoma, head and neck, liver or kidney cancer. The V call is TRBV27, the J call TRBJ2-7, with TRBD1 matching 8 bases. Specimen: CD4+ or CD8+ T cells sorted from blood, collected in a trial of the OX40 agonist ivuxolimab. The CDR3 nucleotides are TGTGCCAGCAGTAGGGGACAGGAAAAGTACGAGCAGTACTTC. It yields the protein CASSRGQEKYEQYF.